This TCR beta chain was documented in a study of T cell responses to AZD1222 COVID-19 vaccine. The study's findings and limits: Once two AZD1222 doses were given, Spike-specific TCR breadth and depth went up.

The protocol was immunoSEQ multiplex PCR, while the TCRdb copy is restricted to in-frame clones and leaves out a portion. The sample yields about 79,000 clones, roughly 85% seen once. Concerning this clone: As yet, its antigen is unknown.

CDR1 and CDR2 from the germline V gene are GTSNPN and SVGIG (reference sequence). The V end lost 0 bases, the J end lost 6 bases, and 7 bases lay between the germline ends. The CDR3 is 12 residues long. The chain links TRBV30 to TRBJ2-3; D gene ambiguous. The receptor comes from an adult who received the AZD1222 COVID-19 vaccine. Sequencing used peripheral blood, obtained 28 days after the second AZD1222 dose. The DNA for the CDR3 is TGTGCCTGGAGTGTACTCCTGGATACGCAGTATTTT. It translates to CAWSVLLDTQYF.